This T cell receptor beta chain comes out of a study of T cells after yellow fever vaccination. Turning to the study itself: SMART-Seq v4 Ultra Low Input prepared libraries from low-cell fractions. Points from the study as a whole: The appearance of a small share of clonotypes in both CD4 and CD8 compartments was observed. Compared with primary, the secondary response was weaker and peaked at day 5, not 15.

A process of 5'RACE template switching, which added a universal primer site and UMIs, was used to make TCR cDNA. Using its own MiXCR run on the 5' RACE reads, TCRdb lists one record per CDR3 protein. The profile shows under 700,000 distinct CDR3 sequences, around 16% of them singletons. This clonotype was seen at least ten times. Its specificity is unknown. The ends were cut back, 8 bases at V and 6 bases at J, with 23 bases in the middle. The CDR3 runs 16 residues. This receptor was taken from a young man who received the YFV17D yellow fever vaccine. This sample comprised PBMCs, obtained 5 days after the first yellow fever vaccination. The chain uses TRBV12-3 or TRBV12-4 and TRBJ1-5, with D maybe TRBD1 (6 bases). The CDR3 sequence is CASQQTTGIWSQPQHF. As DNA, the CDR3 is TGTGCCAGCCAACAAACTACAGGGATTTGGTCTCAGCCCCAGCATTTT.